The 22 T cell receptor beta chains given below trace back to one sample, sequenced in a study of T cell responses to AZD1222 COVID-19 vaccine. Generated by immunoSEQ multiplex PCR, the TCRdb table keeps only in-frame clones and is missing some. The table shows 150,000 or so clones, with 90% to 95% occurring only once. Sequencing used peripheral blood, obtained on day 0 of AZD1222 vaccination. These receptors all stem from an adult in good health.

The chain uses TRBV29-1 and TRBJ2-3; 8 bases match TRBD2. Germline V CDR1 and CDR2: SQVTM, ANQGSEA. V gave up 0 bases and J gave up 3 bases; unmatched junction bases: 11. This CDR3 is 17 amino acids long. CDR3 in DNA: TGCAGCGTTGAAGAAGGTTACGGGACTAGAGGTACAGATACGCAGTATTTT. Protein product: CSVEEGYGTRGTDTQYF.

This clone came up once. The J gene is TRBJ1-1, the V gene TRBV5-4, with a tentative D call TRBD1 (6 bases). This CDR3 is 17 amino acids long. The V end was cut by 0 bases, the J end by 1 base, with 16 bases between. CDR1 and CDR2 (germline): SGHNT, YYREEE (reference sequence). CDR3 in amino acids: CASSLVGAGRWNTEAFF. The CDR3 DNA reads as TGTGCCAGCAGCTTGGTGGGGGCAGGGCGTTGGAACACTGAAGCTTTCTTT.

V is TRBV4-3 and J is TRBJ2-7, with 7 positions matching TRBD2. Looked up from germline, CDR1 is LGHNA and CDR2 is YSLEER. The junction had 7 bases not matched to a gene; V was cut back by 3 bases and J by 2 bases. The CDR3 covers 15 residues. CDR3 nucleotide sequence: TGCGCCAGCAGCCAGGGGAGGGGTGGAACCTACGAGCAGTACTTC. Translated: CASSQGRGGTYEQYF.

The chain employs TRBV18 and TRBJ2-3, with TRBD2 matching 7 bases. There are 16 residues in the CDR3. Germline values: CDR1 KGHSH, CDR2 LQKENI. Germline trimming cut 5 bases from V and 1 base from J; bases unmatched to any gene: 9. CDR3 sequence: CASSDLASGRTDTQYF. CDR3 DNA sequence: TGTGCCAGCTCAGATCTTGCTAGCGGTCGCACAGATACGCAGTATTTT.

The chain links TRBV6-5 to TRBJ2-7, with D perhaps given as TRBD1 or TRBD2 (5 bases each). Germline V gene lookup returns CDR1 MNHEY and CDR2 SVGAGI. The V end lost 6 bases, the J end lost 2 bases, and 17 bases lay between the germline ends. The CDR3 sequence is 15 residues long. The CDR3 bases are TGTGCCAGCAGCCCATTTGAGGGGTCCCCCTACGAGCAGTACTTC. This translates into CASSPFEGSPYEQYF.

The chain's CDR3 is CASRRILSRGTGELFF. Here the CDR3 DNA reads TGTGCCAGTAGACGTATACTGAGTAGGGGCACCGGGGAGCTGTTTTTT. The rearrangement uses TRBV19 and TRBJ2-2; weak D call: TRBD1 (5 bases). Germline V gene data show CDR1 as LNHDA and CDR2 as SQIVND (reference sequence). Trimming pared 6 bases from V and 4 bases from J, leaving 18 bases between. The length of the CDR3 is 16 residues.

The CDR3 nucleotides read TGTGCCACCAGTGATTTTAGCGGGATGGGACAGGCCCTAGCAACTAATGAAAAACTGTTTTTT. It yields the protein CATSDFSGMGQALATNEKLFF. This chain links TRBV24-1 with TRBJ1-4, with TRBD1 matching over 8 bases. CDR1 is KGHDR, CDR2 SFDVKD, per germline. J was trimmed by 0 bases and V by 1 base; bases with no gene match: 15. The CDR3 has 21 amino acids.

The chain uses TRBV6-2 or TRBV6-3 and TRBJ1-2; D remains ambiguous. The germline V gene has CDR1 MNHEY and CDR2 SVGEGT. The ends were cut back, 0 bases at V and 4 bases at J, with 12 bases in the middle. This CDR3 region has 15 residues. CDR3 DNA sequence: TGTGCCAGCAGTTACTCCGACCCCCCCGGCTATGGCTACACCTTC. Translating gives CASSYSDPPGYGYTF.

The chain joins TRBV27 to TRBJ1-4; 7 bases match TRBD1. CDR1 is MNHEY, CDR2 SMNVEV, per germline (reference sequence). The ends lost 5 bases at V and 4 bases at J; junction bases unmatched: 4. CDR3 length equals 14 residues. CDR3 nucleotides: TGTGCCAGCAGTATGACAGGGCTTAATGAAAAACTGTTTTTT. This codes for CASSMTGLNEKLFF.

The rearrangement joins TRBV6-6 to TRBJ2-5; unclear D gene. Germline CDR1 and CDR2: MNHNY and SVGAGI (reference sequence). V lost 0 bases and J lost 5, with 10 bases in between. The CDR3 length is 14 residues. CDR3 amino acids: CASSYSEVAETQYF. CDR3 in DNA: TGTGCCAGCAGTTACTCGGAAGTTGCCGAGACCCAGTACTTC.

The V and J genes are TRBV9 and TRBJ2-3; 15 nucleotides align to TRBD2. The trim removed 2 bases at V and 3 bases at J, leaving 7 bases unmatched. CDR1 and CDR2 from the germline V gene are SGDLS and YYNGEE. This CDR3 region has 18 residues. CDR3 sequence: CASSVGLAGGPGTDTQYF. CDR3 bases: TGTGCCAGCAGCGTCGGACTAGCGGGAGGGCCAGGTACAGATACGCAGTATTTT. The entire variable domain, with the rest obtained from reference TRBV9 and TRBJ2-3, is as follows: DSGVTQTPKHLITATGQRVTLRCSPRSGDLSVYWYQQSLDQGLQFLIQYYNGEERAKGNILERFSAQQFPDLHSELNLSSLELGDSALYFCASSVGLAGGPGTDTQYFGPGTRLTVL.

The rearrangement joins TRBV4-2 to TRBJ2-7, with D perhaps being TRBD1 or TRBD2 (5 bases each). CDR3 size: 15 residues. V lost 0 bases and J 2 bases, leaving 11 bases between the germline ends. Per the germline V gene, CDR1 is LGHNA and CDR2 is YNFKEQ. In nucleotides, the CDR3 is TGTGCCAGCAGCCAAGAACCGGGACCGACCTACGAGCAGTACTTC. Translation gives CASSQEPGPTYEQYF.

V usage is TRBV28 and J usage is TRBJ2-5, with TRBD1 identical over 12 bases. Looked up from germline, CDR1 is MDHEN and CDR2 is SYDVKM. The CDR3 contains 14 residues. V shed 8 bases, J shed 5 bases, and the junction held 6 bases outside the gene matches. For the CDR3, the DNA is TGTGCCAGCGGGGACAGGGGGCGCGAGGAGACCCAGTACTTC. As protein: CASGDRGREETQYF.

The chain carries TRBV19 and TRBJ2-5; 7 nucleotides align to TRBD1. Germline V lookup: CDR1 LNHDA, CDR2 SQIVND (reference sequence). The CDR3 runs 15 residues. The junction had 12 bases not matched to a gene; V was cut back by 2 bases and J by 9 bases. In DNA form, the CDR3 reads TGTGCCAGTAGTATATCGGGACAGCACAAATGGGCCCAGTACTTC. Translated: CASSISGQHKWAQYF.

The V gene is TRBV28, the J gene TRBJ2-5; 9 bases line up with TRBD1. Trimming took 7 bases from V and 5 from J; bases not matched to a gene: 5. The CDR3 contains 13 residues. CDR1 is MDHEN, CDR2 SYDVKM, per germline. The CDR3 bases are TGTGCCAGCATTGAACAGGGGGCGGAGACCCAGTACTTC. This gives the protein CASIEQGAETQYF.

The chain couples TRBV19 to TRBJ2-1; 7 nucleotides match TRBD2. Germline V lookup: CDR1 LNHDA, CDR2 SQIVND (reference sequence). CDR3 length: 13 residues. V was pared by 8 bases and J by 7 bases, with 8 bases of the junction left unmatched. In DNA, the CDR3 is TGTGCCAGTTGGGTAGCGGGTCAAAATGAGCAGTTCTTC. This sequence encodes CASWVAGQNEQFF.

This sequence joins TRBV9 and TRBJ1-2, with 9 bases identical to TRBD1. The CDR3 contains 15 residues. Losses at the gene ends were 4 bases for V and 4 bases for J; bases not matched to a gene: 8. Germline V gene data show CDR1 as SGDLS and CDR2 as YYNGEE. The CDR3, as DNA: TGTGCCAGCAGCCTCCGGGACAGGGCCCTCTATGGCTACACCTTC. It is translated as CASSLRDRALYGYTF.

This clone was found once. The chain is built from TRBV28 and TRBJ2-2, with TRBD1 as a possible D gene (6 bases). V lost 7 bases and J lost 5, with 14 bases in between. From germline, CDR1 is MDHEN and CDR2 SYDVKM. The CDR3 covers 14 residues. The CDR3 region is CASTSAQGTGELFF. The CDR3 DNA reads TGTGCCAGCACGTCGGCTCAGGGGACCGGGGAGCTGTTTTTT.

The V gene is TRBV15, the J gene TRBJ2-3; 11 bases line up with TRBD2. This CDR3 comprises 16 residues. J gave up 9 bases and V 1 base, and 9 bases lay outside the gene matches. Germline CDR1 is LNHNV and CDR2 is YYDKDF (reference sequence). The CDR3: CATSRGLAGGGGTQYF. The CDR3 nucleotides read TGTGCCACCAGCAGAGGGCTAGCGGGAGGCGGAGGAACGCAGTATTTT.

The chain combines TRBV5-1 with TRBJ2-7, with 7 bases matching TRBD1. The CDR3 length is 14 residues. The germline gives CDR1 SGHRS, CDR2 YFSETQ. V was clipped by 0 bases and J by 5 bases; unmatched bases: 5. The CDR3 is CASSLATGANEQYF. In DNA, the CDR3 is TGCGCCAGCAGCTTGGCCACAGGGGCCAACGAGCAGTACTTC.

The chain joins TRBV27 to TRBJ1-4; maybe TRBD1 (5 bases). The CDR3 sequence is 13 residues long. The germline V gene has CDR1 MNHEY and CDR2 SMNVEV (reference sequence). V lost 7 bases and J lost 12, with 18 bases in between. CDR3 loop: CASKFSQGGELFF. As DNA, the CDR3 is TGTGCCAGCAAATTCTCCCAGGGCGGGGAACTGTTTTTT.

The CDR3 DNA follows: TGTGCCAGCAGCCGGGGACCCTTGGGAAGCAATCAGCCCCAGCATTTT. Its protein product is CASSRGPLGSNQPQHF. The V gene is TRBV7-8, the J gene TRBJ1-5; tentatively, D is TRBD1 (5 bases). This CDR3 comprises 16 residues. V was cut by 5 bases and J by 1 base, with 15 bases left in between. The germline gives CDR1 SGHVS, CDR2 FQNEAQ.